These T cell receptor beta chains were read from a single sample in a study of T-cell memory formation after mild COVID-19. TCRdb recomputed calls from the 5' RACE reads with MiXCR, one row per CDR3 protein. The profile shows roughly 400,000 distinct CDR3 sequences, approximately 24% of them singletons. Sequencing was carried out using PBMCs or a T cell subset sorted from them (not recorded which). The receptors come from an adult woman who had mild COVID-19 (a few samples of this study predate the infection). Cell type and time point are not known. Each CDR3 is given with its conserved first and last residue.

TRBV19	TRBJ2-3	CASTQELLSDTQYF
TRBV20-1	TRBJ2-7	CSAGTGLNEQYF
TRBV7-8	TRBJ2-5	CASSLERNRVETQYF
TRBV9	TRBJ1-2	CASSVSAGPDFGYTF
TRBV21-1	TRBJ1-5	CASSKGRGRGQPQHF
TRBV12-3/TRBV12-4	TRBJ1-5	CASSGGYSNQPQHF
TRBV10-3	TRBJ1-1	CAIREGINTEAFF
TRBV12-3/TRBV12-4	TRBJ1-5	CASSIDQPQHF
TRBV7-8	TRBJ2-1	CASNPNGARGHEQFF
TRBV18	TRBJ1-2	CASSPPSGSWANYGYTF
TRBV5-5	TRBJ1-5	CASSLFPGRADNQPQHF
TRBV5-5	TRBJ1-1	CASSWDRLNTEAFF
TRBV7-2	TRBJ2-3	CASSYGGQLGLTDTQYF
TRBV29-1	TRBJ1-1	CSVIIGRMNTEAFF
TRBV6-2/TRBV6-3	TRBJ1-1	CASTRGLASTEAFF
TRBV5-1	TRBJ2-3	CASSLAGQREYTQYF
TRBV20-1	TRBJ2-3	CSASPRVAGSTDTQYF
TRBV10-3	TRBJ2-7	CAISGKGTYEQYF
TRBV7-2	TRBJ2-7	CASSFSEYEQYF
TRBV7-2	TRBJ2-2	CASSSDWGTGELFF
TRBV7-2	TRBJ2-2	CASSFGVNTGELFF
TRBV27	TRBJ2-7	CASSPGTDAYEQYF
TRBV4-1	TRBJ2-1	CASSHELAGTPDEQFF
TRBV19	TRBJ1-1	CASSTGFGDTEAFF
TRBV12-5	TRBJ2-2	CASGFGGGYTGELFF
TRBV5-1	TRBJ1-2	CASTGEVGGWYGYTF
TRBV12-5	TRBJ2-1	CASGPVLAAGGPNEQFF
TRBV5-1	TRBJ1-1	CASSRGTEMNTEAFF
TRBV6-2/TRBV6-3	TRBJ1-5	CASSYSETDSNQPQHF
TRBV7-8	TRBJ2-3	CASSLTFPRTGNGPTDTQYF
TRBV18	TRBJ2-7	CASSPPAGDLSYEQYF
TRBV12-3/TRBV12-4	TRBJ1-5	CASSLLTEAQPQHF
TRBV5-8	TRBJ1-2	CASSSRLQGLSTF
TRBV4-2	TRBJ1-1	CASSQERDRGLLNTEAFF
TRBV12-3/TRBV12-4	TRBJ2-5	CASSPTGVVETQYF
TRBV7-9	TRBJ2-7	CASRPNGQTYEQYF
TRBV5-1	TRBJ1-1	CASSGEGIMNTEAFF
TRBV7-2	TRBJ2-7	CASSLGHGSYEQYF
TRBV6-2/TRBV6-3	TRBJ2-1	CASSYAFRDDNEQFF
TRBV27	TRBJ1-6	CASSPDRVNSPLHF